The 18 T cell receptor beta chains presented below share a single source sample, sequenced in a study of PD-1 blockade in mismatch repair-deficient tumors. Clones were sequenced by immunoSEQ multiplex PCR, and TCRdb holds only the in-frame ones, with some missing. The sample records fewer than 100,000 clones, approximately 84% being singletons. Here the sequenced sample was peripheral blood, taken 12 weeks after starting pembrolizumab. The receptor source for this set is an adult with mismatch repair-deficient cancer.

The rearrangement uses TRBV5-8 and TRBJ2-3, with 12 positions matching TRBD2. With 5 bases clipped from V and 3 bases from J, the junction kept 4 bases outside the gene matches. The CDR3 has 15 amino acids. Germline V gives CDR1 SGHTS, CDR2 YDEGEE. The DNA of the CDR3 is TGTGCCAGCAGGCTAGCGGGAGGGCCGACAGATACGCAGTATTTT. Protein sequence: CASRLAGGPTDTQYF. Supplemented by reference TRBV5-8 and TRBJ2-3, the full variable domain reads EAGVTQSPTHLIKTRGQQATLRCSPISGHTSVYWYQQALGLGLQFLLWYDEGEERNRGNFPPRFSGRQFPNYSSELNVNALELEDSALYLCASRLAGGPTDTQYFGPGTRLTVL.

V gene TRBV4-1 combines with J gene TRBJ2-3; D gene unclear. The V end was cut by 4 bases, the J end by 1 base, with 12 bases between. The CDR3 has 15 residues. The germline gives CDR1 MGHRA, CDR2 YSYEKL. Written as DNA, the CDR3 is TGCGCCAGCAGCCCCCTCCTTCAGGGCACAGATACGCAGTATTTT. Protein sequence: CASSPLLQGTDTQYF.

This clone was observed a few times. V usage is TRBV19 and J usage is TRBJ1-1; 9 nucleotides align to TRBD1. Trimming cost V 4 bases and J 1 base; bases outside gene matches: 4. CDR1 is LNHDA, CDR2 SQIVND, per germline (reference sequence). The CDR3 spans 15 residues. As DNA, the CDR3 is TGTGCCAGTAGTAGGACAGGGGCTCCGAACACTGAAGCTTTCTTT. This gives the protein CASSRTGAPNTEAFF.

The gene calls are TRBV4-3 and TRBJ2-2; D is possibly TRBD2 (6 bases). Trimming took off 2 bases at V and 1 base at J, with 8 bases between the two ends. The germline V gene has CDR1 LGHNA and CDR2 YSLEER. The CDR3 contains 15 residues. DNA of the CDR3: TGCGCCAGCAGCCAAAGTAGCGGGAACACCGGGGAGCTGTTTTTT. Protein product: CASSQSSGNTGELFF.

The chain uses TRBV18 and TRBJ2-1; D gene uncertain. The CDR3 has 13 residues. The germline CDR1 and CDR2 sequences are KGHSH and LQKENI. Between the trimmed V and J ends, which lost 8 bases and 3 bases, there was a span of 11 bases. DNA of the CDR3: TGTGCCAGCGCCAAGCTCGACTACAATGAGCAGTTCTTC. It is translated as CASAKLDYNEQFF.

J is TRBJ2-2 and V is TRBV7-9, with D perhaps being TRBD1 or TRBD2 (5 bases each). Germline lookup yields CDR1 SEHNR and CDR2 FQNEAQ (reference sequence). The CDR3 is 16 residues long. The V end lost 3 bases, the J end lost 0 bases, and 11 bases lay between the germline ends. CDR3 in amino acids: CASSFVGVTNTGELFF. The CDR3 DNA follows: TGTGCCAGCAGCTTCGTGGGGGTTACGAACACCGGGGAGCTGTTTTTT. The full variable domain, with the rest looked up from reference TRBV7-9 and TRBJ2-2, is DTGVSQNPRHKITKRGQNVTFRCDPISEHNRLYWYRQTLGQGPEFLTYFQNEAQLEKSRLLSDRFSAERPKGSFSTLEIQRTEQGDSAMYLCASSFVGVTNTGELFFGEGSRLTVL.

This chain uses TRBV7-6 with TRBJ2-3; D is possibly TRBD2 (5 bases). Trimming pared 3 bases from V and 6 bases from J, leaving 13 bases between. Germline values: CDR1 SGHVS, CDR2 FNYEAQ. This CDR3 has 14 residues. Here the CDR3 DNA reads TGTGCCAGCAGCTTCCGGGAAGCCTCCGATACGCAGTATTTT. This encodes CASSFREASDTQYF.

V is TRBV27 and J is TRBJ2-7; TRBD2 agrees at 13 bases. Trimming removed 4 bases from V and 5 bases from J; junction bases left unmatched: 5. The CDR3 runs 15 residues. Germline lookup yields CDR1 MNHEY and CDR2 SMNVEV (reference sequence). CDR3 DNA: TGTGCCAGCAGTTCCACTAGCGGGAGGGCCGACGAGCAGTACTTC. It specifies CASSSTSGRADEQYF.

The CDR3 reads CASSAPFWGADEQFF. The CDR3 DNA is TGTGCCAGCAGTGCCCCCTTCTGGGGCGCGGATGAGCAGTTCTTC. The chain uses TRBV6-1 and TRBJ2-1; D is perhaps TRBD1 (5 bases). This CDR3 comprises 15 residues. Trimming took off 4 bases at V and 8 bases at J, with 18 bases between the two ends. Germline V gene lookup returns CDR1 MNHNS and CDR2 SASEGT.

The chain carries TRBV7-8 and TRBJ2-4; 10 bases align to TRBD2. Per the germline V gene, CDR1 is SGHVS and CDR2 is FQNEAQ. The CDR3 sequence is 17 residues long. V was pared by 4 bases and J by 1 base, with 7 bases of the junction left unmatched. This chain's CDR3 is CASSSVGLAEAKNIQYF. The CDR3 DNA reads TGTGCCAGCAGCTCCGTCGGACTAGCGGAGGCCAAAAACATTCAGTACTTC.

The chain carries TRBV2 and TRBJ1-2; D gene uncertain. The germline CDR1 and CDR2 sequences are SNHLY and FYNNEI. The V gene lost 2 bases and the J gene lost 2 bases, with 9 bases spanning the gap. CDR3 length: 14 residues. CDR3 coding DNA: TGTGCCAGCAGTGAAACGGGTGGAAACTATGGCTACACCTTC. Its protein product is CASSETGGNYGYTF.

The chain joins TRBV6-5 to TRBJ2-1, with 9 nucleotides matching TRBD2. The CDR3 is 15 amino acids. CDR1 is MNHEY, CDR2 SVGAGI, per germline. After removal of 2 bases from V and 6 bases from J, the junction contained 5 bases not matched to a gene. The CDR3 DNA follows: TGTGCCAGCAGTTACGCCGGGACTAGCAGCAATGAGCAGTTCTTC. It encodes CASSYAGTSSNEQFF.

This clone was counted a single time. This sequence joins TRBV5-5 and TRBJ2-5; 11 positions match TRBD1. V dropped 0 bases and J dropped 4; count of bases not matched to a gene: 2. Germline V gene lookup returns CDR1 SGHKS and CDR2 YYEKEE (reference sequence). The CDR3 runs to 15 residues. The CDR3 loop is CASSLAGTGGETQYF. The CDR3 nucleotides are TGTGCCAGCAGCTTGGCTGGGACAGGGGGAGAGACCCAGTACTTC.

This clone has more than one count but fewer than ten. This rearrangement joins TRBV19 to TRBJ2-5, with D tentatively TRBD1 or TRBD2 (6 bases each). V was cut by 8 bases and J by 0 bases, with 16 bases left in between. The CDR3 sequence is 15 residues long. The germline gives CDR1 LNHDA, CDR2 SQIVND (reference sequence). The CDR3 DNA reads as TGTGCCAGTCGGGGGCGGACGCCTTACCAAGAGACCCAGTACTTC. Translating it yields CASRGRTPYQETQYF.

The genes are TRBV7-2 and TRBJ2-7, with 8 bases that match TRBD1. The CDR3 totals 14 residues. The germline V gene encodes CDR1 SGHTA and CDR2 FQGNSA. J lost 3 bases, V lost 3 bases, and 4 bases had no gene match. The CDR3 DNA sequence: TGTGCCAGCAGCTTCCAGGGGGCTGTCTACGAGCAGTACTTC. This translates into CASSFQGAVYEQYF. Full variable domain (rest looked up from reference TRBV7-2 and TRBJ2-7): GAGVSQSPSNKVTEKGKDVELRCDPISGHTALYWYRQSLGQGLEFLIYFQGNSAPDKSGLPSDRFSAERTGGSVSTLTIQRTQQEDSAVYLCASSFQGAVYEQYFGPGTRLTVT.

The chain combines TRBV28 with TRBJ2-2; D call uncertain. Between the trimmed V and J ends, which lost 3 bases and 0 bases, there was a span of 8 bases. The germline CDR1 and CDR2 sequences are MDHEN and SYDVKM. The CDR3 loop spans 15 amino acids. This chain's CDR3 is CASSFHHTNTGELFF. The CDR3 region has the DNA TGTGCCAGCAGTTTCCATCATACGAACACCGGGGAGCTGTTTTTT. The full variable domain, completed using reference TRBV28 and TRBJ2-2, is DVKVTQSSRYLVKRTGEKVFLECVQDMDHENMFWYRQDPGLGLRLIYFSYDVKMKEKGDIPEGYSVSREKKERFSLILESASTNQTSMYLCASSFHHTNTGELFFGEGSRLTVL.

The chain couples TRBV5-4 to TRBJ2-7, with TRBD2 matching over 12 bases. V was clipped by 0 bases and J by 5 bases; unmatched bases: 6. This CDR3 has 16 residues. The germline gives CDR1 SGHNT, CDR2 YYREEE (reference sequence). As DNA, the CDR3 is TGTGCCAGCAGCTTGGTAACACTAGCGGGAGGAAACGAGCAGTACTTC. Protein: CASSLVTLAGGNEQYF. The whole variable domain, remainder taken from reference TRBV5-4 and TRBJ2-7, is ETGVTQSPTHLIKTRGQQVTLRCSSQSGHNTVSWYQQALGQGPQFIFQYYREEENGRGNFPPRFSGLQFPNYSSELNVNALELDDSALYLCASSLVTLAGGNEQYFGPGTRLTVT.

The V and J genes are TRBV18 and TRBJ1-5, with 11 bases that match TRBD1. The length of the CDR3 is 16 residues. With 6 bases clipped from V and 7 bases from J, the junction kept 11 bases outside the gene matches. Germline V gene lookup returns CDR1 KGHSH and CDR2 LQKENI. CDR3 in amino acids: CASSSWDRGAWQPQHF. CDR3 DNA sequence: TGTGCCAGCTCTTCATGGGACAGGGGGGCCTGGCAGCCCCAGCATTTT.